One and the same sample provided the 30 T cell receptor beta chains below, sequenced in a study of tissue T cells after allogeneic stem cell transplantation. As for time point: mouse harvest day 14 after allogeneic transplant. Each mouse received 10^7 T-cell-depleted marrow cells plus 10^6 splenic CD5+ T cells by tail vein. Here immunoSEQ multiplex PCR was the method, and the copy in TCRdb shows in-frame clones only, minus some. The repertoire has roughly 5,000 clones, 45% to 50% of them found once; the top ten carry 20% to 25%. What was sequenced was gut tissue. The receptors originated from a female BALB/c mouse given C57BL/6 T cells with graft-versus-host disease after an allogeneic hematopoietic cell transplant.

About this clone: Gene names refer to mouse genes. The CDR3 is cut off 1 residue early in the read; its end comes from the germline J gene. The rearrangement links TRBV23 to TRBJ2-5; the DNA was not used to check the table's D call, TRBD2. CDR1 and CDR2 from the germline V gene are KGHTA and FQNQQP. The CDR3 has 15 residues. CDR3 DNA (partial): TGCTCCAGCAGTCAAATGGGGGGCGCGGTGGACACCCAGTAC. It translates to CSSSQMGGAVDTQY. The full CDR3 is CSSSQMGGAVDTQYF.

As regards this clone: These gene names are mouse names. Read data end 1 residue before the CDR3 end; the end is taken from the germline J gene. The chain links TRBV26 to TRBJ2-2; tentatively, D is TRBD2 (7 bases). With 4 bases removed from V and 6 bases from J, the gap between germline ends came to 9 bases. The CDR3 contains 13 residues. In germline, CDR1 is KGHPV, CDR2 FQNQEV (reference sequence). CDR3 bases read: TGTGCCAGCAGTCCTGGGGGCCCCGGGCAGCTCTAC. This codes for CASSPGGPGQLY. The entire CDR3 reads CASSPGGPGQLYF.

About this clone: Gene names are mouse gene names. Read data end 1 residue before the CDR3 end; the end is taken from the germline J gene. The chain uses TRBV17 and TRBJ2-2; D is ambiguous. The V end lost 5 bases, the J end lost 0 bases, and 7 bases lay between the germline ends. The length of the CDR3 is 14 residues. Germline CDR1 is MNHDT and CDR2 is YYDKIL. CDR3 sequence reads: CASSSTTNTGQLYF. Partial CDR3 DNA: TGTGCTAGCAGTTCGACAACAAACACCGGGCAGCTCTAC. Full variable domain (missing parts from reference TRBV17 and TRBJ2-2): DTTVKQNPRYKLARVGKPVNLICSQTMNHDTMYWYQKKPNQAPKLLLFYYDKILNREADTFEKFQSSRPNNSFCSLYIGSAGLEYSAMYLCASSSTTNTGQLYFGEGSKLTVL.

Turning to this clone: All gene names here are mouse names. The read ends 1 residue early relative to the CDR3; the germline J gene fills the gap. The rearrangement links TRBV12-1 to TRBJ2-5, with 7 bases aligning to TRBD2. The CDR3 has 14 residues. V shed 1 base and J 2 bases; nucleotides not matched to a gene: 2. Germline values: CDR1 SGHSN, CDR2 HYEKVE. The CDR3: CASSLGGGQDTQYF. Partial CDR3 DNA: TGTGCCAGCTCTCTGGGGGGGGGCCAAGACACCCAGTAC.

About this clone: The junction and the germline gene differ at one end; a read error may be behind it. Gene names denote mouse genes. The read halts 1 residue ahead of the CDR3 end, with the missing end drawn from the germline J gene. This chain uses TRBV29 with TRBJ1-2; tentative D call: TRBD1 (6 bases). The CDR3 totals 14 residues. Germline CDR1 and CDR2: MSHET and SYDVDS. CDR3 DNA, as far as it was read: TGTCCTAGCAGTCTGTGGGGGCGGAACTCCGACTACACC. Amino acids: CPSSLWGRNSDYT. The entire CDR3 is CPSSLWGRNSDYTF. Using reference TRBV29 and TRBJ1-2 for the parts outside the CDR3, the full variable domain is DMKVTQMPRYLIKRMGENVLLECGQDMSHETMYWYRQDPGLGLQLIYISYDVDSNSEGDIPKGYRVSRKKREHFSLILDSAKTNQTSVYFCPSSLWGRNSDYTFGSGTRLLVI.

This clone was found a few times. Here the gene names and germline are mouse. The CDR3 end is not reached by the read, which stops 1 residue before it; the germline J gene fills it in. The chain is built from TRBV12-1 and TRBJ1-2; TRBD1 matches at 7 bases. The CDR3 is 13 amino acids. Germline CDR1 is SGHSN and CDR2 is HYEKVE. V was clipped by 6 bases and J by 4 bases; unmatched bases: 7. CDR3 loop: CASQTGEGSDYTF. Partial CDR3 DNA: TGTGCCAGCCAAACAGGGGAGGGCTCCGACTACACC.

Concerning this clone: Mouse germline and gene names are used. The sequenced fragment ends 1 residue before the CDR3 boundary, so the rest is inferred from the germline J gene. The rearrangement links TRBV26 to TRBJ2-2, with D perhaps being TRBD1 or TRBD2 (6 bases each). Between the trimmed V and J ends, which lost 3 bases and 5 bases, there was a span of 13 bases. The CDR3 contains 15 residues. Germline-derived CDR1 and CDR2 are KGHPV and FQNQEV (reference sequence). The CDR3 is CASSLTGGGTGQLYF. CDR3 bases read: TGTGCCAGCAGTCTCACCGGGGGCGGAACCGGGCAGCTCTAC.

In this sample, this clone is large (0.1 to 1%). Genes here carry mouse names. CDR3 region: CASSLGGQINERLFF. CDR3 DNA (partial): TGTGCCAGCAGCCTCGGGGGACAAATCAACGAAAGATTATTT. This chain links TRBV15 with TRBJ1-4, with D possibly TRBD1 on 6 matching bases. The read finishes 1 residue shy of the CDR3 end, and the germline J gene is used to complete it. Germline V gene lookup returns CDR1 SGHND and CDR2 FRSKSL. The CDR3 runs to 15 residues. V was trimmed by 6 bases and J by 4 bases, leaving 15 bases between them.

Notes on this clone: Mouse germline and gene names are used. The CDR3 end lies 1 residue beyond the end of the read and is filled in from the germline J gene. The rearrangement links TRBV26 to TRBJ2-7, with 9 positions matching TRBD1. J was trimmed by 3 bases and V by 2 bases; bases with no gene match: 2. Germline CDR1 and CDR2: KGHPV and FQNQEV (reference sequence). The CDR3 totals 14 residues. CDR3 sequence reads: CASSLRQGVYEQYF. The DNA read from the CDR3 is TGTGCCAGCAGTCTGAGACAGGGGGTCTATGAACAGTAC.

A few counts support this clone. Any gene name here is a mouse gene name. The read terminates 1 residue ahead of where the CDR3 ends, so the germline J gene completes it. This chain connects TRBV2 to TRBJ1-5; 9 bases align to TRBD1. Per germline, CDR1 LGHNA and CDR2 YSYQKL. There are 13 residues in the CDR3. V trimming: 8 bases; J trimming: 5 bases; junction bases outside the gene matches: 4. The DNA read from the CDR3 is TGTGCCAGCGCCCGGGACAGGGACCAGGCTCCGCTT. Its protein is CASARDRDQAPL. In full, the CDR3 reads CASARDRDQAPLF.

About this clone: Gene names and germline match the mouse. The read ends 1 residue before the CDR3 terminus; that terminus is restored from the germline J gene. The chain links TRBV23 to TRBJ2-5; the table's D call, TRBD2, was not checked against the DNA. Germline V CDR1 and CDR2: KGHTA, FQNQQP. The CDR3 loop spans 15 amino acids. Incomplete CDR3 DNA: TGCTCCAGCAGTCAACGGGGGGGGAAACAAGACACCCAGTAC. This sequence encodes CSSSQRGGKQDTQY. The CDR3, in full, reads CSSSQRGGKQDTQYF.

The sample holds a few counts of this clone. Germline and genes here are mouse. The sequence runs out 1 residue before the end of the CDR3; the remainder is reconstructed from the germline J gene. The chain recombines TRBV31 with TRBJ2-4; the D call may be TRBD1 or TRBD2 (5 bases each). CDR1 is GKSSPN and CDR2 is SITVG in the germline V gene. V lost 2 bases and J lost 3, with 9 bases in between. This CDR3 comprises 13 residues. This CDR3 reads CAWSTGEQNTLYF. CDR3 bases read: TGTGCCTGGAGTACGGGGGAACAAAACACCTTGTAC.

Sample share makes this clone large (0.1 to 1%). Gene names are the mouse ones. The read terminates 1 residue ahead of where the CDR3 ends, so the germline J gene completes it. This chain links TRBV13-3 with TRBJ1-4; unclear D gene. This CDR3 comprises 14 residues. Germline CDR1 NNHDY, CDR2 SYVADS. With 2 bases removed from V and 5 bases from J, the gap between germline ends came to 10 bases. CDR3 in amino acids: CASSERHTNERLFF. The covered CDR3 bases are TGTGCCAGCAGTGAGCGACATACGAACGAAAGATTATTT.

Comments on this clone: Gene and germline names: mouse. The CDR3: CASSLRGLSGNTLYF. The covered CDR3 bases are TGTGCCAGCTCTCTCAGGGGTCTTTCTGGAAATACGCTCTAT. V usage is TRBV12-1 and J usage is TRBJ1-3; a possible D gene is TRBD1 (5 bases). The read stops 1 residue short of the end of the CDR3; the missing end is completed from the germline J gene. Germline loops: CDR1 SGHSN, CDR2 HYEKVE. V lost 0 bases, J lost 0 bases, and 8 bases lay in between. The CDR3 has 15 residues.

On this clone itself: These gene names are mouse names. The read is 1 residue too short to cover the CDR3 end, so that end is filled in from the germline J gene. The rearrangement uses TRBV26 and TRBJ2-5; no clear D gene. V was trimmed by 0 bases and J by 1 base, leaving 5 bases between them. The CDR3 spans 14 residues. CDR1 KGHPV and CDR2 FQNQEV come from the germline V gene (reference sequence). Partial CDR3 DNA: TGTGCCAGCAGTCTGTCTCTGTACCAAGACACCCAGTAC. It specifies CASSLSLYQDTQY. Given in full, the CDR3 is CASSLSLYQDTQYF.

The sample holds one count of this clone. The genes and germline here are from mouse. The read ends 1 residue early relative to the CDR3; the germline J gene fills the gap. V gene TRBV16 combines with J gene TRBJ2-5; D is uncertain. CDR1 is SGHSA and CDR2 is FRNQAP in the germline V gene. Trimming pared 5 bases from V and 6 bases from J, leaving 12 bases between. This CDR3 region has 13 residues. The CDR3 bases that were read are TGTGCAAGCAGCCACAGCGCGGGGGACACCCAGTAC. Translation gives CASSHSAGDTQY. The CDR3 reads in full as CASSHSAGDTQYF.

With regard to this clone: Any gene name here is a mouse gene name. The read ends 1 residue before the CDR3 terminus; that terminus is restored from the germline J gene. The genes are TRBV26 and TRBJ1-1; D unclear. CDR1 is KGHPV, CDR2 FQNQEV, per germline (reference sequence). V lost 4 bases and J 3 bases, leaving 9 bases between the germline ends. The CDR3 extends over 13 amino acids. CDR3 bases read: TGTGCCAGCAGTCACGACCCATACACAGAAGTCTTC. Its translation: CASSHDPYTEVF. The entire CDR3 protein reads CASSHDPYTEVFF.

Note on this clone: Gene names refer to mouse genes. The observed sequence ends 1 residue before the CDR3 terminus, with the missing tail filled in from the germline J gene. The genes are TRBV3 and TRBJ1-2; D is possibly TRBD1 (5 bases). The CDR3 sequence is 13 residues long. Germline V gene lookup returns CDR1 SNHLY and CDR2 FYNGKV (reference sequence). V gave up 3 bases and J gave up 2 bases, with 7 bases separating them. The chain's CDR3 is CASSFSGNSDYTF. CDR3 DNA (partial): TGTGCCAGCAGCTTCTCAGGGAACTCCGACTACACC.

In the case of this clone: These gene names are mouse names. The CDR3 extends 1 residue past the end of the read, so its final part is completed from the germline J gene. This chain links TRBV13-2 with TRBJ2-7; TRBD1 matches 8 bases. Germline assignment: CDR1 NNHNN and CDR2 SYGAGS (reference sequence). V was clipped by 7 bases and J by 0 bases; unmatched bases: 9. The CDR3 covers 15 residues. The CDR3 DNA, read in part, is TGTGCCAGCAGCTTAGACAGGGGCCCCTCCTATGAACAGTAC. Translation: CASSLDRGPSYEQY. The whole CDR3 region reads CASSLDRGPSYEQYF.

Sample share makes this clone medium-sized. The gene names given are mouse names. The CDR3 is cut off 1 residue early in the read; its end comes from the germline J gene. The chain recombines TRBV3 with TRBJ2-7, with 11 bases lining up with TRBD2. After removal of 3 bases from V and 7 bases from J, the junction contained 5 bases not matched to a gene. CDR1 and CDR2 from the germline V gene are SNHLY and FYNGKV (reference sequence). This CDR3 spans 14 amino acids. The chain's CDR3 is CASSFNWGGYEQYF. The DNA read from the CDR3 is TGTGCCAGCAGCTTCAACTGGGGGGGCTACGAACAGTAC.

With regard to this clone: Gene names are the mouse ones. The sequenced fragment ends 1 residue before the CDR3 boundary, so the rest is inferred from the germline J gene. The J gene is TRBJ2-1, the V gene TRBV16; 9 nucleotides align to TRBD1. Germline assignment: CDR1 SGHSA and CDR2 FRNQAP. The CDR3 has 15 amino acids. The junction had 4 bases not matched to a gene; V was cut back by 5 bases and J by 2 bases. CDR3 DNA (partial): TGTGCAAGCAGCAACCGGGACAGGGACTATGCTGAGCAGTTC. Amino acids: CASSNRDRDYAEQF. The complete CDR3 reads CASSNRDRDYAEQFF.

As for this clone: The genes and germline here are from mouse. Incomplete CDR3 DNA: TGTGCCAGCAGCGGCATTGCAAACTCCGACTACACC. Its protein product is CASSGIANSDYT. The full CDR3 protein reads CASSGIANSDYTF. V usage is TRBV26 and J usage is TRBJ1-2; no clear D. The read finishes 1 residue shy of the CDR3 end, and the germline J gene is used to complete it. This CDR3 is built from 13 residues. Per the germline V gene, CDR1 is KGHPV and CDR2 is FQNQEV (reference sequence). Trimming cost V 6 bases and J 0 bases, with 8 bases left between them.

This clone qualifies as medium-sized. The genes and germline here are from mouse. The missing CDR3 end, 1 residue past where the read stops, is filled in from the germline J gene. The chain links TRBV23 to TRBJ1-2. Germline loops: CDR1 KGHTA, CDR2 FQNQQP. The length of the CDR3 is 14 residues. CDR3 residues: CSSSQGGHASDYTF. The part of the CDR3 DNA that was read is TGCTCCAGCAGTCAGGGGGGGCACGCCTCCGACTACACC.

Worth noting for this clone: Germline and genes here are mouse. The CDR3 end lies 1 residue beyond the end of the read and is filled in from the germline J gene. This rearrangement joins TRBV3 to TRBJ2-4; D might be TRBD2 (5 bases). The CDR3 totals 14 residues. Germline V gives CDR1 SNHLY, CDR2 FYNGKV (reference sequence). Trimming stripped 2 bases from V and 0 bases from J, with 6 bases between. CDR3 bases read: TGTGCCAGCAGCTTATGGGGTAGTCAAAACACCTTGTAC. It specifies CASSLWGSQNTLY. The complete CDR3 reads CASSLWGSQNTLYF.

As to this clone: Genes and germline are mouse. The CDR3 is cut off 1 residue early in the read; its end comes from the germline J gene. The rearrangement joins TRBV15 to TRBJ2-1; TRBD2 matches at 8 bases. J gave up 5 bases and V 6 bases, and 9 bases lay outside the gene matches. CDR1 is SGHND and CDR2 is FRSKSL in the germline V gene. This CDR3 has 15 amino acids. CDR3 loop: CASSPGWGANAEQFF. The part of the CDR3 DNA that was read is TGTGCCAGCAGCCCCGGCTGGGGGGCTAATGCTGAGCAGTTC. Full variable domain (outside the CDR3, taken from reference TRBV15 and TRBJ2-1): DAGVTQTPRHEVAEKGQTIILKCEPVSGHNDLFWYRQTKIQGLELLSYFRSKSLMEDGGAFKDRFKAEMLNSSFSTLKIQPTEPKDSAVYLCASSPGWGANAEQFFGPGTRLTVL.

A few counts support this clone. Genes and germline come from the mouse. The read comes to an end 1 residue before the CDR3 does, leaving the germline J gene to fill in the end. V gene TRBV20 combines with J gene TRBJ2-1; 8 bases line up with TRBD1. Trimming took 3 bases from V and 2 from J; bases not matched to a gene: 0. Germline V gene lookup returns CDR1 GFQATS and CDR2 STVNSAI. The CDR3 loop spans 13 amino acids. The chain's CDR3 is CGASRGHYAEQFF. Incomplete CDR3 DNA: TGTGGTGCTAGCAGGGGGCACTATGCTGAGCAGTTC.

Points on this clone: Gene names and germline match the mouse. The CDR3 end lies 1 residue beyond the end of the read and is filled in from the germline J gene. This sequence joins TRBV24 and TRBJ1-2; 11 nucleotides line up with TRBD1. The germline CDR1 and CDR2 sequences are KGHTA and FRNEEI. The CDR3 spans 18 residues. With V trimmed by 1 base and J by 1 base, 8 bases remained unmatched. The sequenced part of the CDR3 DNA is TGTGCCAGCAGTCTGTCCCAGACGGGACAGGGGGGAAACTCCGACTACACC. Its translation is CASSLSQTGQGGNSDYT. The full CDR3 is CASSLSQTGQGGNSDYTF.

This clone occurred once. Gene names and germline refer to mouse. The sequence runs out 1 residue before the end of the CDR3; the remainder is reconstructed from the germline J gene. This rearrangement joins TRBV12-1 to TRBJ2-7; D tentatively fits TRBD1 or TRBD2 (6 bases each). The CDR3 has 12 residues. Between the trimmed V and J ends, which lost 4 bases and 7 bases, there was a span of 13 bases. The germline V gene has CDR1 SGHSN and CDR2 HYEKVE. The sequenced CDR3 bases are TGTGCCAGCTCCACCGGGGGCAGAGAACAGTAC. It yields the protein CASSTGGREQY. The whole CDR3 sequence reads CASSTGGREQYF. Combining the CDR3 with reference TRBV12-1 and TRBJ2-7 gives the whole variable domain DSGVVQSPRHIIKEKGGRSVLTCIPISGHSNVVWYQQTLGKELKFLIQHYEKVERDKGFLPSRFSVQQFDDYHSEMNMSALELEDSAMYFCASSTGGREQYFGPGTRLTVL.

In this sample, this clone turned up a few times. Germline and genes here are mouse. The read gets to within 1 residue of the CDR3 end, and the germline J gene fills in the rest. This chain connects TRBV13-1 to TRBJ2-1, with D maybe TRBD2 (7 bases). In germline, CDR1 is NSHNY, CDR2 SYGAGN. Trimming cost V 5 bases and J 7 bases, with 13 bases left between them. This CDR3 has 13 residues. CDR3 protein: CASSWGRGAEQFF. The DNA read from the CDR3 is TGTGCCAGCAGCTGGGGGCGCGGGGCTGAGCAGTTC.

In regard to this clone: These gene names are mouse names. The read finishes 1 residue shy of the CDR3 end, and the germline J gene is used to complete it. This chain connects TRBV23 to TRBJ2-3; the D call TRBD2 from the table was never checked on the DNA. This CDR3 is 16 amino acids long. Per the germline V gene, CDR1 is KGHTA and CDR2 is FQNQQP. This chain's CDR3 is CSSSPGLGTSAETLYF. The CDR3 bases that were read are TGCTCCAGCAGCCCGGGACTGGGGACTAGTGCAGAAACGCTGTAT.